One sample yielded the 10 T cell receptor beta chains listed below, sequenced in a study of sequential checkpoint blockade in melanoma. The treatment denotes: randomized to nivolumab then ipilimumab (arm A) or the reverse (arm B). Generated by immunoSEQ multiplex PCR, the TCRdb table keeps only in-frame clones and is missing some. The repertoire holds approximately 37,000 clones, with 32% as singletons. The sample here was tumor tissue (inferred from file names), taken from a patient given nivolumab and ipilimumab in sequence. Receptor source: a human donor with melanoma.

This chain uses TRBV6-8 with TRBJ2-3; 9 bases match TRBD1. J lost 2 bases, V lost 5 bases, and 17 bases had no gene match. The germline V gene encodes CDR1 MNHGY and CDR2 SAAAGT. CDR3 length: 19 residues. CDR3 bases: TGTGCCAGCAGTCATCCGGGACAGGGTTCCTTCGGAGACACAGATACGCAGTATTTT. It yields the protein CASSHPGQGSFGDTDTQYF.

This clone was seen a handful of times. This chain uses TRBV11-3 with TRBJ2-1, with D hard to call. Germline V gives CDR1 SGHNT, CDR2 YENEEA. The CDR3 has 15 amino acids. Trimming removed 4 bases at V and 2 bases at J, with 12 bases between. CDR3 sequence reads: CASSSPGITYNEQFF. The CDR3 region has the DNA TGTGCCAGCAGCTCCCCGGGTATCACCTACAATGAGCAGTTCTTC. The full variable domain, completed using reference TRBV11-3 and TRBJ2-1, is EAGVVQSPRYKIIEKKQPVAFWCNPISGHNTLYWYLQNLGQGPELLIRYENEEAVDDSQLPKDRFSAERLKGVDSTLKIQPAELGDSAVYLCASSSPGITYNEQFFGPGTRLTVL.

This clone showed up just a few times. This chain uses TRBV11-3 with TRBJ2-3, with 10 bases identical to TRBD1. Germline-derived CDR1 and CDR2 are SGHNT and YENEEA. CDR3 size: 15 residues. J was trimmed by 2 bases and V by 6 bases; bases with no gene match: 5. The CDR3: CASRPGQGITDTQYF. In DNA form, the CDR3 reads TGTGCCAGCAGACCGGGACAGGGGATCACAGATACGCAGTATTTT.

This chain joins TRBV19 and TRBJ2-1, with D tentatively TRBD2 (5 bases). Germline V gives CDR1 LNHDA, CDR2 SQIVND (reference sequence). The V gene lost 7 bases and the J gene lost 7 bases, with 8 bases spanning the gap. The CDR3 runs to 11 residues. In DNA, the CDR3 is TGTGCCAGTATGAGGGATAATGAGCAGTTCTTC. Amino acid sequence: CASMRDNEQFF.

This clone was seen only a few times. The chain is built from TRBV28 and TRBJ2-5; 7 bases match TRBD2. J was trimmed by 5 bases and V by 10 bases; bases with no gene match: 13. CDR3 size: 14 residues. The germline CDR1 and CDR2 sequences are MDHEN and SYDVKM. The CDR3 region is CATRLEAGRETQYF. The CDR3 DNA sequence: TGTGCCACCAGGCTAGAAGCGGGGAGGGAGACCCAGTACTTC.

The table lists this clone with a few counts. The rearrangement uses TRBV9 and TRBJ2-7; 10 bases agree with TRBD1. CDR1 SGDLS and CDR2 YYNGEE come from the germline V gene. This CDR3 is 16 amino acids long. V was clipped by 5 bases and J by 4 bases; unmatched bases: 12. The CDR3 loop is CASSFDLGTGVYEQYF. The CDR3 DNA sequence: TGTGCCAGCAGTTTTGATCTCGGGACAGGGGTGTACGAGCAGTACTTC.

V usage is TRBV19 and J usage is TRBJ2-2; no firm D call. Trimming stripped 3 bases from V and 4 bases from J, with 9 bases between. Germline lookup yields CDR1 LNHDA and CDR2 SQIVND (reference sequence). This CDR3 is 14 amino acids long. The CDR3 protein is CASSIGQITGELFF. In DNA, the CDR3 is TGTGCCAGTAGTATCGGTCAGATCACCGGGGAGCTGTTTTTT. Together with reference TRBV19 and TRBJ2-2, the CDR3 gives the full variable domain: DGGITQSPKYLFRKEGQNVTLSCEQNLNHDAMYWYRQDPGQGLRLIYYSQIVNDFQKGDIAEGYSVSREKKESFPLTVTSAQKNPTAFYLCASSIGQITGELFFGEGSRLTVL.

V usage is TRBV5-1 and J usage is TRBJ1-1; TRBD1 matches 10 bases. The CDR3 has 14 amino acids. V dropped 3 bases and J dropped 8; count of bases not matched to a gene: 7. In germline, CDR1 is SGHRS, CDR2 YFSETQ. DNA for the CDR3: TGCGCCAGCAGCTGGGGGACAGGGGATGTAGAAGCTTTCTTT. It yields the protein CASSWGTGDVEAFF.

This chain connects TRBV14 to TRBJ2-2; TRBD2 is a possible D gene (6 bases). The CDR3 covers 15 residues. Germline V gene lookup returns CDR1 SGHDN and CDR2 FVKESK. Between the trimmed V and J ends, which lost 4 bases and 2 bases, there was a span of 11 bases. The chain's CDR3 is CASSPRDFNTGELFF. CDR3 bases: TGTGCCAGCAGCCCGCGGGACTTTAACACCGGGGAGCTGTTTTTT.

This clone was found a few times. This rearrangement joins TRBV11-3 to TRBJ2-7; no clear D. Looked up from germline, CDR1 is SGHNT and CDR2 is YENEEA. Deletions cut 0 bases from V and 3 bases from J, with 12 bases between. CDR3 size: 15 residues. Written as DNA, the CDR3 is TGTGCCAGCAGCTTAGATCCTGATCGGCTCTACGAGCAGTACTTC. Its translation: CASSLDPDRLYEQYF.